This TCR beta chain was identified during a study of blood T cells in healthy people across ages. About this clonotype: The antigen is undetermined.

V lost 2 bases and J 7 bases, leaving 15 bases between the germline ends. CDR1 is DFQATT and CDR2 is SNEGSKA in the germline V gene (reference sequence). This CDR3 region has 14 residues. Notes on the study in general: The study regarded diversity estimates from one million T cells as underestimates.

Peripheral blood was drawn, about 9.1 milliliters per donor. A second about 7 to 11 cycle PCR used barcoded and J-beta primers. TCRdb passed the 5' RACE reads through MiXCR, listing each CDR3 protein once. The repertoire holds around 1.5 million distinct CDR3 sequences, 30% to 35% seen once, with 11% in the top ten. Input material: blood. This receptor was identified in a woman in her twenties or thirties in good health. V gene TRBV20-1 combines with J gene TRBJ2-4; TRBD1 is a possible D gene (5 bases). CDR3 residues: CSARRGAVGNIQYF. The CDR3 DNA is TGCAGTGCTAGAAGGGGTGCTGTGGGGAACATTCAGTACTTC.